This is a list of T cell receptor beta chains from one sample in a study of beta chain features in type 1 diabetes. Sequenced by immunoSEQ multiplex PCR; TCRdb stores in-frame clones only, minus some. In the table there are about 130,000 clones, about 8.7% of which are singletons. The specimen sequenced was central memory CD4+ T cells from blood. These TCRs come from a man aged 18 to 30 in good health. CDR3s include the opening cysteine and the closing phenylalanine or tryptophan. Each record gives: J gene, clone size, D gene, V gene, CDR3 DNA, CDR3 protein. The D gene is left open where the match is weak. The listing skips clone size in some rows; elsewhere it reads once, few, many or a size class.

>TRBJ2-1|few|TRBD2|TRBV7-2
TGTGCCAGCAGCTTAGGCCGGGGGGGCCGCGATGAGCAGTTCTTC
CASSLGRGGRDEQFF
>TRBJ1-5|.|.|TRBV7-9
TGTGCCAGCAGCCCACTTGTCGGTAGCAATCAGCCCCAGCATTTT
CASSPLVGSNQPQHF
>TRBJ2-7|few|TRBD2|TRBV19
TGTGCCAGTAGTATGACCGGGACTATCAGCGAGCAGTACTTC
CASSMTGTISEQYF
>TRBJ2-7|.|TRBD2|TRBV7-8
TGTGCCAGCAGCTTAGCCGCGGGGGGCTACGAGCAGTACTTC
CASSLAAGGYEQYF
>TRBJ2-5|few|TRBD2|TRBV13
TGTGCCAGCAGCTTAGCGCGGTTAGCGGGAGAGACCCAGTACTTC
CASSLARLAGETQYF
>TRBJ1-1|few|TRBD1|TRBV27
TGTGCCAGCAGGCGTCAACGGGACAGACCCGAAGCTTTCTTT
CASRRQRDRPEAFF
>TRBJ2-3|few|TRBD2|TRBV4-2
TGTGCCAGCAGCCAAGATTGGGCGGGGGGGCTGCCAGATACGCAGTATTTT
CASSQDWAGGLPDTQYF
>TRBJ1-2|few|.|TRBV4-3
TGCGCCAGCAGCCAGGCGGGTGACTATGGCTACACCTTC
CASSQAGDYGYTF
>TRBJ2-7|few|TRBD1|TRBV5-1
TGCGCCAGCAGCTGGACTGCTGGGACAGCCGAGCAGTACTTC
CASSWTAGTAEQYF
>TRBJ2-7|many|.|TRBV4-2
TGTGCCAGCAGCCAAGATTACTACCCGGAGCAGTACTTC
CASSQDYYPEQYF
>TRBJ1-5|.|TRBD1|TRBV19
TGTGCCAGTATCCCCGGGACAGGGTTTATTGGTCAGCCCCAGCATTTT
CASIPGTGFIGQPQHF
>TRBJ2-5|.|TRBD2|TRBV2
TGTGCCAGCAGCCCGGGACTAGGGTCCCAGTACTTC
CASSPGLGSQYF
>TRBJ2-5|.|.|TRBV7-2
TGTGCCAGCAGCCCGTACCAAGAGACCCAGTACTTC
CASSPYQETQYF
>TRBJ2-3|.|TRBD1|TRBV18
TGTGCCAGCTCACTGACAGGGGGCGCAGATACGCAGTATTTT
CASSLTGGADTQYF
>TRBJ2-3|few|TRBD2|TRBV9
TGTGCCAGCAGCGTAGAGGCTAGCGGGGGGTGGTATACGCAGTATTTT
CASSVEASGGWYTQYF
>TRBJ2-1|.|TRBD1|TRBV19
TGTGCCACTGCGACAGGGGGAATCTACAATGAGCAGTTCTTC
CATATGGIYNEQFF
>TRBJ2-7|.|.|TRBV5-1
TGCGCCAGCAGCTTGGAAGGCAGGGCCTCCTTCTACGAGCAGTACTTC
CASSLEGRASFYEQYF
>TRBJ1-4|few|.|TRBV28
TGTGCCAGCAGTTTACGTAGCGGGGATGAAAAACTGTTTTTT
CASSLRSGDEKLFF
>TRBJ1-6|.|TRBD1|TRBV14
TGTGCCAGCAGCCAAGCTGGGACAGGGGGCGTTTGGAATTCACCCCTCCACTTT
CASSQAGTGGVWNSPLHF
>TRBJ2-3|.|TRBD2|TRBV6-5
TGTGCCAGCAGTTACCTACTAGCGGGGGCAGAAGATACGCAGTATTTT
CASSYLLAGAEDTQYF
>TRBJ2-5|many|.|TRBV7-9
TGTGCCAGCAGCTTAGTGCCTTCAAGTGGGCCCCTCCAAGAGACCCAGTACTTC
CASSLVPSSGPLQETQYF
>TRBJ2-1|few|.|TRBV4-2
TGTGCCAGCAGCCCGGACTCTTTAAGCTCCTACAATGAGCAGTTCTTC
CASSPDSLSSYNEQFF
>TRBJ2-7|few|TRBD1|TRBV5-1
TGCGCCAGCAGCGCTAACAGGGGACCCTACGAGCAGTACTTC
CASSANRGPYEQYF